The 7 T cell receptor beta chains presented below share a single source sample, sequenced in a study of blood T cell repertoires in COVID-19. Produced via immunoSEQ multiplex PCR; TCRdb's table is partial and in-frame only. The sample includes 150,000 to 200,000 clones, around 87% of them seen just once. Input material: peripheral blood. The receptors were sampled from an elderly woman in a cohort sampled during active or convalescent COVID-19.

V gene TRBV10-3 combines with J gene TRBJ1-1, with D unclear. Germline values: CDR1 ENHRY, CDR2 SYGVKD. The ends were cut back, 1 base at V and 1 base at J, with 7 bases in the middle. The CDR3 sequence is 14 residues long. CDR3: CAISEFAQNTEAFF. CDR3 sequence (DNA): TGTGCCATCAGTGAGTTTGCACAGAACACTGAAGCTTTCTTT.

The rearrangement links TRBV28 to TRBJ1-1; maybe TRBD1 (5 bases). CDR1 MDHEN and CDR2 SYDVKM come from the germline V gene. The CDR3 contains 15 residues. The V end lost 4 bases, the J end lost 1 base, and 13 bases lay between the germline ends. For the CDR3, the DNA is TGTGCCAGCAGTTCCCCCCGGGGGGGGAACACTGAAGCTTTCTTT. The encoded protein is CASSSPRGGNTEAFF.

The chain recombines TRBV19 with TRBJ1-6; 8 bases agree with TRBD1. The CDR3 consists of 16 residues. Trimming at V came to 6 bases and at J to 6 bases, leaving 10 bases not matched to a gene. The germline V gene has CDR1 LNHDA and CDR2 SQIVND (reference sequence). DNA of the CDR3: TGTGCCAGTAGCGACAGGGGAGGACAAGCTAATTCACCCCTCCACTTT. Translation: CASSDRGGQANSPLHF.

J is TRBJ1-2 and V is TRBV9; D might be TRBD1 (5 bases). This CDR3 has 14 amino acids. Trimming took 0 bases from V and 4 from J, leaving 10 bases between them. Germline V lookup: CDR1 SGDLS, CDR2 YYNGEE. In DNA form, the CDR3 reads TGTGCCAGCAGCGTAGGTGAAGGGGCCTATGGCTACACCTTC. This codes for CASSVGEGAYGYTF.

The CDR3 is CASSPTPQGGYTF. CDR3 DNA sequence: TGTGCCAGCAGCCCGACCCCCCAGGGAGGCTACACCTTC. This chain uses TRBV7-2 with TRBJ1-2; maybe TRBD1 (5 bases). The germline gives CDR1 SGHTA, CDR2 FQGNSA. V lost 5 bases, J lost 8 bases, and 15 bases lay in between. The CDR3 has 13 residues.

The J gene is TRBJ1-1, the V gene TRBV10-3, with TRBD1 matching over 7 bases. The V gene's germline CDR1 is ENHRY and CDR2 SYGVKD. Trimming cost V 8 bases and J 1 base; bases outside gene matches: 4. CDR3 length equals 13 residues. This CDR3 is CAISDRQNTEAFF. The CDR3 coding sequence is TGTGCCATCTCGGACAGGCAGAACACTGAAGCTTTCTTT.

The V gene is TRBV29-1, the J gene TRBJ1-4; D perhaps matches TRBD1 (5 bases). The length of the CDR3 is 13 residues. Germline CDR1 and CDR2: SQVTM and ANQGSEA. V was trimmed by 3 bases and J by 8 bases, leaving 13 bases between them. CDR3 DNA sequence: TGCAGCGTTGATTTAGGGGTCCCCGAAAAACTGTTTTTT. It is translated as CSVDLGVPEKLFF. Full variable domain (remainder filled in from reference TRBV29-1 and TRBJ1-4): SAVISQKPSRDICQRGTSLTIQCQVDSQVTMMFWYRQQPGQSLTLIATANQGSEATYESGFVIDKFPISRPNLTFSTLTVSNMSPEDSSIYLCSVDLGVPEKLFFGSGTQLSVL.